This TCR beta chain was obtained from a study of shared clonotypes between healthy human individuals. Germline V gene sequence: CDR1 GTSNPN, CDR2 SVGIG (reference sequence). The CDR3 extends over 13 amino acids. V was trimmed by 0 bases and J by 2 bases, leaving 8 bases between them. In the naive CD8 group, cells lacked CD45RO and were positively selected for CCR7, so terminally differentiated effector memory CD45RA+ cells were left out. Method: immunoSEQ multiplex PCR; TCRdb's copy keeps in-frame clones and lacks some. Altogether a few million clones are present, about 93% being singletons, with the ten largest covering over 1.5%.

The sequenced sample was naive CD8+ T cells from PBMCs. This sequence joins TRBV30 and TRBJ2-7, with D tentatively TRBD1 or TRBD2 (5 bases each). This clonotype was sampled from a man between 18 and 35 years old in good health. Some clones in this sample may be carry-over from other donors' samples. DNA of the CDR3: TGTGCCTGGAGTGTCGGGACCCCCTACGAGCAGTACTTC. It is translated as CAWSVGTPYEQYF.